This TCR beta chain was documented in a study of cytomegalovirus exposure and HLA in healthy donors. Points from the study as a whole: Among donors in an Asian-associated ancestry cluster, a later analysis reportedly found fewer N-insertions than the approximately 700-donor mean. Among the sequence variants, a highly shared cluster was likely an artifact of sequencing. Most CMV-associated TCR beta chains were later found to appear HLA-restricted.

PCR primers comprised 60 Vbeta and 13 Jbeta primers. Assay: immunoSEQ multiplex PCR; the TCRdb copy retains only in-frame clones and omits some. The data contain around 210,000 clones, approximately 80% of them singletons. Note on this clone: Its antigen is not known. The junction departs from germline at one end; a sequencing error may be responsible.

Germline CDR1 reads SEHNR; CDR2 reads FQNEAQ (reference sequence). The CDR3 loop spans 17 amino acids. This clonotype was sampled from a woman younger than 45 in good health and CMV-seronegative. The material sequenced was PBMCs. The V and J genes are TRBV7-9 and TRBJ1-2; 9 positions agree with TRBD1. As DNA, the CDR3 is TGTTCCAGCAGCTTAGAAGGGGACAGGGTATGGATCTATGGCTACACCTTC. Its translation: CSSSLEGDRVWIYGYTF.